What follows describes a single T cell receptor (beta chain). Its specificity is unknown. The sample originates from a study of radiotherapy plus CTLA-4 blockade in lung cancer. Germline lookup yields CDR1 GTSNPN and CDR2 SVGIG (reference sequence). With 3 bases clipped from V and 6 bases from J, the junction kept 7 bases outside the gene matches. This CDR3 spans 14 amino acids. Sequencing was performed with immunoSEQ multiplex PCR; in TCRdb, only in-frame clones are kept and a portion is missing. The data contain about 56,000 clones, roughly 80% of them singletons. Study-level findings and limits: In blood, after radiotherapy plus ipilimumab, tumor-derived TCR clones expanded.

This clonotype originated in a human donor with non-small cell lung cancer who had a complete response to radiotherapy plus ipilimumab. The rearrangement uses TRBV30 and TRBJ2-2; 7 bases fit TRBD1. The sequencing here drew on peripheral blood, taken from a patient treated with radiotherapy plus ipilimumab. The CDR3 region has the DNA TGTGCCTGGAGGTCACAGGGGTTATCCGGGGAGCTGTTTTTT. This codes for CAWRSQGLSGELFF.